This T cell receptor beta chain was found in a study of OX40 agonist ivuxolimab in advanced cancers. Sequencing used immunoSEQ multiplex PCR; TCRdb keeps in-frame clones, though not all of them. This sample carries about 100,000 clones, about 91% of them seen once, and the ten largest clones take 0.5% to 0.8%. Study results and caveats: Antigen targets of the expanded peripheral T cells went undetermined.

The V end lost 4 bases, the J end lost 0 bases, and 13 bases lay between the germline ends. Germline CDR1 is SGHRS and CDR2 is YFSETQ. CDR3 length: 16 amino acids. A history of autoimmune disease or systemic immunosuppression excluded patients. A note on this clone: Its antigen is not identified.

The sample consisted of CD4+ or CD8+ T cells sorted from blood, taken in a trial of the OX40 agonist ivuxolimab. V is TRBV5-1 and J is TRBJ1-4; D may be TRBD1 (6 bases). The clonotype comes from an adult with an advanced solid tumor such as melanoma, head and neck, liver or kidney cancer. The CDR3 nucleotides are TGCGCCAGCAGCCCCGGACAGTCGTCAACTAATGAAAAACTGTTTTTT. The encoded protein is CASSPGQSSTNEKLFF.